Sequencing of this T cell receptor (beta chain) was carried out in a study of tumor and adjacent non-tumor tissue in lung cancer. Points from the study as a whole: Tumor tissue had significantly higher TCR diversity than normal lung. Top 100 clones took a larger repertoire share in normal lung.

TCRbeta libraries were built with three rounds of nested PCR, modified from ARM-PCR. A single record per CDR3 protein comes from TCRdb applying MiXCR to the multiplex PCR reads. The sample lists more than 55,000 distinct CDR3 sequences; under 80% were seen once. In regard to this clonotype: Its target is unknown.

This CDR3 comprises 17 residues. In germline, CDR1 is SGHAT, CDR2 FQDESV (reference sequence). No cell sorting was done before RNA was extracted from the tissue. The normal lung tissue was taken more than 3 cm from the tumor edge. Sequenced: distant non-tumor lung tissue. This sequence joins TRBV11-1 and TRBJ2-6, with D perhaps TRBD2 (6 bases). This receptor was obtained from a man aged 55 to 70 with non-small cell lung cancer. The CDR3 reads CVGSRRGRPSGANVLTF. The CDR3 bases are TGTGTCGGCAGTCGGAGAGGGAGGCCTTCTGGGGCCAACGTCCTGACTTTC.